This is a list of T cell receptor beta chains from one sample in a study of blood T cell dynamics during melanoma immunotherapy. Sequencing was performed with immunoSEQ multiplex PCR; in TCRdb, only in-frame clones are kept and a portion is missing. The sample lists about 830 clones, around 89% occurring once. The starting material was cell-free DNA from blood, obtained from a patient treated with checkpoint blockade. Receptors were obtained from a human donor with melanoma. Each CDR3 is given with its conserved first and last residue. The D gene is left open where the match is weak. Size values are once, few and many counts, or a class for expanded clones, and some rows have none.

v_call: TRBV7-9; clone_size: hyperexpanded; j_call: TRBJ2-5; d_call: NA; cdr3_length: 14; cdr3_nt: TGTGCCAGCAGCTTGGACACCTTTGAGGAGACCCAGTACTTC; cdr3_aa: CASSLDTFEETQYF
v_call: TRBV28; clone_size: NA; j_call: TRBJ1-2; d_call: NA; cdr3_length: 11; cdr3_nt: TGTGCCAGCAGTCCCGGGATAGGCTACACCTTC; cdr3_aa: CASSPGIGYTF
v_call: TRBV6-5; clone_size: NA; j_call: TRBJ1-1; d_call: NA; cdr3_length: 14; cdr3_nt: TGTGCCAGCAGAAAGGGGCCCGCGGCGTCTGAAGCTTTCTTT; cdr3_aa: CASRKGPAASEAFF
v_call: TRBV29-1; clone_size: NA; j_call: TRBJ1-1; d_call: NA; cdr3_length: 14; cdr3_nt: TGCAGCGTCGGAGCCGGGACTGGGAACACTGAAGCTTTCTTT; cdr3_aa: CSVGAGTGNTEAFF
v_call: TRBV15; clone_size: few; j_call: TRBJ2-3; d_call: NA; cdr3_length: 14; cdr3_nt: TGTGCCACCAGCGGTGGTCGGGGGACTGATACGCAGTATTTT; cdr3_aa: CATSGGRGTDTQYF
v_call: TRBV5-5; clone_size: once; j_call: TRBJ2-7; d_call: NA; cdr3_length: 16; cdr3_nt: TGTGCCAGCAGCTCCCGAGGGGGGTTTATGGCTGGGGAGCAGTACTTC; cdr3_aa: CASSSRGGFMAGEQYF
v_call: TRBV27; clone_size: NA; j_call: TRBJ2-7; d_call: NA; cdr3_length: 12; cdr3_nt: TGTGCCAGCAGTCCCCAGGGCGGCGAGCAGTACTTC; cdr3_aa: CASSPQGGEQYF
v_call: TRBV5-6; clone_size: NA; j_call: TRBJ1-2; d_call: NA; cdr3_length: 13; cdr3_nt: TGTGCCAGCAGCTTGGACAGTCGAGATGGCTACACCTTC; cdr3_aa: CASSLDSRDGYTF
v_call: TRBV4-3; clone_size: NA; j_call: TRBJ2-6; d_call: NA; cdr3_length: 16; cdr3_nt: TGCGCCAGCAGCCAATGGGGCAGCTCTGGGGCCAACGTCCTGACTTTC; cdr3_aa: CASSQWGSSGANVLTF
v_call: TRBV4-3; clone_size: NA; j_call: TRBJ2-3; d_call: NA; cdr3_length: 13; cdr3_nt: TGCGCCAGCAGCCCACGGGCAACAGATACGCAGTATTTT; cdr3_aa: CASSPRATDTQYF
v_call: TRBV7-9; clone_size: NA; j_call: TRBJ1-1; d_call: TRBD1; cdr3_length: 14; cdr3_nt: TGTGCCAGCAGCTTAATCGGGACAGGGGCAGAAGCTTTCTTT; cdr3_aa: CASSLIGTGAEAFF
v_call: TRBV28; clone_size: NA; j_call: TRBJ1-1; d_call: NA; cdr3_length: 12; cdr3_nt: TGTGCCATTTGGGGGGGGCCCACTGAAGCTTTCTTT; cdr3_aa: CAIWGGPTEAFF
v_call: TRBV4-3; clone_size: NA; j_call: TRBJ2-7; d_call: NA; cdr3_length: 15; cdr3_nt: TGCGCCAGCAGCCAAGGGTTCGGTAGCTCCTACGAGCAGTACTTC; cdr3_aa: CASSQGFGSSYEQYF
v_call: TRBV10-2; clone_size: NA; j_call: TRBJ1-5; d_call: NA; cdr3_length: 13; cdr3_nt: TGCGCCAGCAGTGTCTGGGGAGGTCAGCCCCAGCATTTT; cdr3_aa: CASSVWGGQPQHF
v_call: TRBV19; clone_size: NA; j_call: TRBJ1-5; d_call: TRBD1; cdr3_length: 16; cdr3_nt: TGTGCCAGTAGTCCCGGGGACAGTGGGACATATCAGCCCCAGCATTTT; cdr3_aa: CASSPGDSGTYQPQHF
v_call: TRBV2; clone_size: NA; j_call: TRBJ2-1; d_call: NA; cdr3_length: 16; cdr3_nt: TGTGCCAGCAGTGAAAGGGGGGAGCGGTCTGGGACTTGGCAGTTCTTC; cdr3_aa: CASSERGERSGTWQFF
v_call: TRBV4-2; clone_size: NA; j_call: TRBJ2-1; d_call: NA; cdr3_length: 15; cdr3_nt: TGTGCCAGCAGCCAAGATAAGGGGGGTTACAATGAGCAGTTCTTC; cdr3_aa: CASSQDKGGYNEQFF
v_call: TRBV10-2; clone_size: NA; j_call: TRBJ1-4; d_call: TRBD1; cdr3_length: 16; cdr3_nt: TGCGCCAGCAGTGAGCCCCGCCCAGGGGGAGTTGAAAAACTGTTTTTT; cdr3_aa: CASSEPRPGGVEKLFF
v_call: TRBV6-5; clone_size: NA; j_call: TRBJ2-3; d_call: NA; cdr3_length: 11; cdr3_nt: TGTGCCAGCAGGACTGGGTATACGCAGTATTTT; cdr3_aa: CASRTGYTQYF
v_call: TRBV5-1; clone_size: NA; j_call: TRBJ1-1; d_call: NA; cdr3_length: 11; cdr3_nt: TGCGCCAGCAGCTTGGACTCAAAAGCTTTCTTT; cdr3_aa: CASSLDSKAFF
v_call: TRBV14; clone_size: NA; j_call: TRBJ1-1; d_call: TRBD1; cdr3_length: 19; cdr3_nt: TGTGCCAGCAGCCAACCCCTGGGCGGAGGGGGCGCGAAGAACACTGAAGCTTTCTTT; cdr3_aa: CASSQPLGGGGAKNTEAFF
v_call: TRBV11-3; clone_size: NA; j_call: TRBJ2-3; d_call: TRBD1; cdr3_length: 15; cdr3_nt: TGTGCCAGCAGCCGAGACAGGGCCTCCACAGATACGCAGTATTTT; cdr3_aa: CASSRDRASTDTQYF
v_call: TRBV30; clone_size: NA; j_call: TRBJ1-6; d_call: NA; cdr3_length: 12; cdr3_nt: TGTGCCTGGAGTGTTTTAACTTCACCCCTCCACTTT; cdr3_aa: CAWSVLTSPLHF
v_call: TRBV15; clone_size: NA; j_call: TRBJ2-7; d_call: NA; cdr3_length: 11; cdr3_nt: TGTGCCACCAGCCTGCCCTACGAGCAGTACTTC; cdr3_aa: CATSLPYEQYF
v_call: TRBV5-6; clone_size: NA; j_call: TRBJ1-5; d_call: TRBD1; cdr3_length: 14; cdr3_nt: TGTGCCAGCAGCTTGACAGGGGCGAGTCAGCCCCAGCATTTT; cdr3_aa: CASSLTGASQPQHF
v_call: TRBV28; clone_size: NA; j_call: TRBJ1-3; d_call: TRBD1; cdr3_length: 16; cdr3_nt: TGTGCCAGCAGTCAATGGTCAGGGGGCACTGGAAACACCATATATTTT; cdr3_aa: CASSQWSGGTGNTIYF
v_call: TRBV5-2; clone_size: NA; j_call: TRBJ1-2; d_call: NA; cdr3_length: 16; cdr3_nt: TGTGCCAGCAAGATTAAGGGAGTACGAAAGACCTATGGCTACACCTTC; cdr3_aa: CASKIKGVRKTYGYTF
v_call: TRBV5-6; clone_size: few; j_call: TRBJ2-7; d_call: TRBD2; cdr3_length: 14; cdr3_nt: TGTGCCAGCAGCGGACTAGCGAGCTCCTACGAGCAGTACTTC; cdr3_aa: CASSGLASSYEQYF
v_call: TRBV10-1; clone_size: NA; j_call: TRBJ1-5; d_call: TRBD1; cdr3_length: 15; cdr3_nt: TGCGCCAGCAGTGAAGGGACAGGCTACAATCAGCCCCAGCATTTT; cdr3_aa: CASSEGTGYNQPQHF
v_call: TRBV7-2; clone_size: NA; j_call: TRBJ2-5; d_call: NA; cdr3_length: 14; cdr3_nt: TGTGCCAGCAGCCGTGATTGGGGGTCGGAGACCCAGTACTTC; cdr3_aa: CASSRDWGSETQYF
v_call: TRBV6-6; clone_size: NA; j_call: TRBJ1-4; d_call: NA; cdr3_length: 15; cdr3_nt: TGTGCCAGCAGTTACTCAAGGGCGCAGGGAGAAAAACTGTTTTTT; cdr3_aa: CASSYSRAQGEKLFF
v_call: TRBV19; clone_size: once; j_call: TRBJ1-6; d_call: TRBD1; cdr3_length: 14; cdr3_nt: TGTGCCAGTAGAGGGACAGGGATGAATTCACCCCTCCACTTT; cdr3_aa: CASRGTGMNSPLHF
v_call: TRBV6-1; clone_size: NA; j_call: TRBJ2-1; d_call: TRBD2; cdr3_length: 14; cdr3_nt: TGTGCCAGCGGAGCGGGGGCCATCTACAATGAGCAGTTCTTC; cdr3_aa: CASGAGAIYNEQFF
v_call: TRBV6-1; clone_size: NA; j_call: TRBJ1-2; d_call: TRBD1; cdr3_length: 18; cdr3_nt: TGTGCCAGCAGTGTCCAGAAGGGGGCCCAGGGGGGAAACTATGGCTACACCTTC; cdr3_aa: CASSVQKGAQGGNYGYTF
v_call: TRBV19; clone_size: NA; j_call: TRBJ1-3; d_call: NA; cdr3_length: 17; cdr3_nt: TGTGCCAGTAGTTCCCGTACAGGACCTGCAGGGGGAAACACCATATATTTT; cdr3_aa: CASSSRTGPAGGNTIYF
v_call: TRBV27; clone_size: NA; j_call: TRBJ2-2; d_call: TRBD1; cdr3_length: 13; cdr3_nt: TGTGCCACCCGGGACAGGGACACCGGGGAGCTGTTTTTT; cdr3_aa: CATRDRDTGELFF
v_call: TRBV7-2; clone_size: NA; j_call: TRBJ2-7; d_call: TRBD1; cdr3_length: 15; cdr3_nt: TGTGCCAGCAGCGGAGGGACAGGGGGAGGCTACGAGCAGTACTTC; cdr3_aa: CASSGGTGGGYEQYF
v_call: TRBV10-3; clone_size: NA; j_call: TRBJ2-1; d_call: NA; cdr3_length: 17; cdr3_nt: TGTGCCATCAGCTTGACACCAATTCTAAGACTACTCAATGAGCAGTTCTTC; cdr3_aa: CAISLTPILRLLNEQFF
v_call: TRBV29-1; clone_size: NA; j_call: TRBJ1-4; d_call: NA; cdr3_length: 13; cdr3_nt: TGCAGCGTTCGACGGGCAGGCGGCGAAAAACTGTTTTTT; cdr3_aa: CSVRRAGGEKLFF
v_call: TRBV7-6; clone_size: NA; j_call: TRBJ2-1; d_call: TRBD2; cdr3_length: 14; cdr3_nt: TGTGCCAGCAGCCGCTGGACTAGCCACAATGAGCAGTTCTTC; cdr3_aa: CASSRWTSHNEQFF
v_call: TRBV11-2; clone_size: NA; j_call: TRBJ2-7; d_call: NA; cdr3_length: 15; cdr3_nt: TGTGCCAGCAGCTCTACCGGGACACAAGCCTACGAGCAGTACTTC; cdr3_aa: CASSSTGTQAYEQYF
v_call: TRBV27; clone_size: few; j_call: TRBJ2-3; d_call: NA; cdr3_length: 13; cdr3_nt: TGTGCCAGCAGTTTCTTTAGGACAGATACGCAGTATTTT; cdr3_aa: CASSFFRTDTQYF
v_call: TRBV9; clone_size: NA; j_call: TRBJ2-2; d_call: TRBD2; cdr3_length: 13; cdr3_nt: TGTGCCAGCAGCGTCGGGGGGACCGGGGAGCTGTTTTTT; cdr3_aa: CASSVGGTGELFF
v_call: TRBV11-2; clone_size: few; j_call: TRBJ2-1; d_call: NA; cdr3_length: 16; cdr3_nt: TGTGCCAGCAGCTTAGGGACGTTGAGCTCCTACAATGAGCAGTTCTTC; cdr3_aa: CASSLGTLSSYNEQFF
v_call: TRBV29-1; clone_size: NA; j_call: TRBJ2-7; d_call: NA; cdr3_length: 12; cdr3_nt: TGCAGCGTGGAGGACTTGGGTAACGAGCAGTACTTC; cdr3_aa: CSVEDLGNEQYF
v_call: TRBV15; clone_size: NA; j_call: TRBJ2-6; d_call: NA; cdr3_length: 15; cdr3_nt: TGTGCCACCAGCAGAGACAACTCTGGGGCCAACGTCCTGACTTTC; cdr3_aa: CATSRDNSGANVLTF
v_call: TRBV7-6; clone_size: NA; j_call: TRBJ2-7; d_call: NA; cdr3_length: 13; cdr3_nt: TGTGCCAGCAGCTCCGGGTCTAACTACGAGCAGTACTTC; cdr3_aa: CASSSGSNYEQYF
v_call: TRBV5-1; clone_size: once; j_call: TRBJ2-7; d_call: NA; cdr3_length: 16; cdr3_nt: TGCGCCAGCAGCCCTTCCGCTCCGGGACCAGGCAACGAGCAGTACTTC; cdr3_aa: CASSPSAPGPGNEQYF
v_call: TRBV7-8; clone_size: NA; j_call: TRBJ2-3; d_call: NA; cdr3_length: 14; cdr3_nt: TGTGCCAGCAGCCCAGCGCTGGGCACAGATACGCAGTATTTT; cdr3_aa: CASSPALGTDTQYF
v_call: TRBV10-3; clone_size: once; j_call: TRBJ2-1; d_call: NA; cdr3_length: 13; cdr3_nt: TGTGCCATCAGTGTCACTAGCTCCCATGAGCAGTTCTTC; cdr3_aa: CAISVTSSHEQFF
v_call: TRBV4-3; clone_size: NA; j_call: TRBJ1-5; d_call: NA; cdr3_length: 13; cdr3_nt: TGCGCCAGCAGCCAACAGGAATGGGGGCCCCAGCATTTT; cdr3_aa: CASSQQEWGPQHF
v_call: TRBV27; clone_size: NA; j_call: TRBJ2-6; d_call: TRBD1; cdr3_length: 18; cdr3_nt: TGTGCCAGCACCTCGCGGGGACAGGGGCTTTCTGGGGCCAACGTCCTGACTTTC; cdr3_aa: CASTSRGQGLSGANVLTF
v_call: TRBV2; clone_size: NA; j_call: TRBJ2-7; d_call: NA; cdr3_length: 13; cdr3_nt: TGTGCCAGCAGCGCCCTCAGAGGGCGCGAGCAGTACTTC; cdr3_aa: CASSALRGREQYF
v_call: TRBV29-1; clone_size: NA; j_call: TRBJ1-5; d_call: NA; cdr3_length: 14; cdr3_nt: TGCAGCGTCGGGACTCGAAATAGCAATCAGCCCCAGCATTTT; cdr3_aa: CSVGTRNSNQPQHF